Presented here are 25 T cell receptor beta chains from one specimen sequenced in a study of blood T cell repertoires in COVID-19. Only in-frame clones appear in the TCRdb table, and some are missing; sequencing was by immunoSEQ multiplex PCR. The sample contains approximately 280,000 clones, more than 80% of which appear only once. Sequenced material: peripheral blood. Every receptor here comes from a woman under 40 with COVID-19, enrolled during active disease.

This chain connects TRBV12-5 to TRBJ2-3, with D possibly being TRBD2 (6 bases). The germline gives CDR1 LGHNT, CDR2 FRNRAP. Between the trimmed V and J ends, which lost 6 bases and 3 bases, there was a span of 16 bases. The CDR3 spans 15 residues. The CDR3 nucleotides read TGTGCTAGTGGGCCCGGGACTCTGGGTACAGATACGCAGTATTTT. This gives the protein CASGPGTLGTDTQYF.

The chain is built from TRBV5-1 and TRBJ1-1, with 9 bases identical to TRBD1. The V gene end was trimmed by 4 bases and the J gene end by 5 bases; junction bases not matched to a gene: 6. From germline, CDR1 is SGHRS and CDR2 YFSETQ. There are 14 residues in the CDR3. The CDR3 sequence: CASSPGQGETEAFF. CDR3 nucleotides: TGCGCCAGCAGCCCGGGACAGGGCGAGACTGAAGCTTTCTTT.

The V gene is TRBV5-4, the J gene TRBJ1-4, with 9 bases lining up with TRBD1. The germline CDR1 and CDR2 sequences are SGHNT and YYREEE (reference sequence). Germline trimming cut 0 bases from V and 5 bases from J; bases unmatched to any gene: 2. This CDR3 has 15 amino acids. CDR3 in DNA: TGTGCCAGCAGCTTGGCGGGGACAGGGAATGAAAAACTGTTTTTT. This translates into CASSLAGTGNEKLFF.

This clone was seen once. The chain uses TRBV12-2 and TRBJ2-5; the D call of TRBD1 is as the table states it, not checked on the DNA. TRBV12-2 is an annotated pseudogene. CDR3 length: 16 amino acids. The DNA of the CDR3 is TGTGCAAGTCGCGTTTCCGGGACAGGGAGACAAGAGACCCAGTACTTC. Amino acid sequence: CASRVSGTGRQETQYF.

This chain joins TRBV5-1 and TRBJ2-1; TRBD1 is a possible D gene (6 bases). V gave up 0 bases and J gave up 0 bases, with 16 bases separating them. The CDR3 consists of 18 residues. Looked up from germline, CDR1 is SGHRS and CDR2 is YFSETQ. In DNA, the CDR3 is TGCGCCAGCAGCTTGGGGGGTCCTCAGGGGATCTCCTACAATGAGCAGTTCTTC. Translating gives CASSLGGPQGISYNEQFF.

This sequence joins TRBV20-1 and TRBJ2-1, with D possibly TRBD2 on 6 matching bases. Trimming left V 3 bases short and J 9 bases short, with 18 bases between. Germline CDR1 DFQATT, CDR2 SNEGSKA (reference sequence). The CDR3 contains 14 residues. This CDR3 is CSASLPGASGEQFF. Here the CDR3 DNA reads TGCAGTGCTAGTCTACCGGGAGCAAGTGGTGAGCAGTTCTTC.

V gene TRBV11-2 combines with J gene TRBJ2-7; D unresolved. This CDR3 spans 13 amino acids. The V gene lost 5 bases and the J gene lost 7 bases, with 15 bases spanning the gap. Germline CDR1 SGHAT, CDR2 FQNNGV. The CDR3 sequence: CASSPGPDREQYF. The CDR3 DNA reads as TGTGCCAGCAGCCCTGGGCCTGATCGTGAGCAGTACTTC.

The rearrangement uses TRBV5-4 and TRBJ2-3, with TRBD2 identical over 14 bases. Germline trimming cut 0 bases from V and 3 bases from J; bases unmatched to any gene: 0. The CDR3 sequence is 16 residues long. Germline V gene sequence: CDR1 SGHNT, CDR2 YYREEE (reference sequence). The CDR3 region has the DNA TGTGCCAGCAGCTTGGGGACTAGCGGGAGGACAGATACGCAGTATTTT. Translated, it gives CASSLGTSGRTDTQYF.

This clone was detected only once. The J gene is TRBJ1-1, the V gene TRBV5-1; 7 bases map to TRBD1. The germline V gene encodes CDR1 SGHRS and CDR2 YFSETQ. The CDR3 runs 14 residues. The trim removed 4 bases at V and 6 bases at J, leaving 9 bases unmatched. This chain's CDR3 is CASSPHRTGAEAFF. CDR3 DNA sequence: TGCGCCAGCAGCCCCCACCGGACAGGTGCTGAAGCTTTCTTT.

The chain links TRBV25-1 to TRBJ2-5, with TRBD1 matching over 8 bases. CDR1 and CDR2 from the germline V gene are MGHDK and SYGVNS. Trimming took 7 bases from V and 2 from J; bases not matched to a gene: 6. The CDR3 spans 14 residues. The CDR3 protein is CASTQGAAQETQYF. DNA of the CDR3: TGTGCCAGCACCCAGGGGGCTGCGCAAGAGACCCAGTACTTC.

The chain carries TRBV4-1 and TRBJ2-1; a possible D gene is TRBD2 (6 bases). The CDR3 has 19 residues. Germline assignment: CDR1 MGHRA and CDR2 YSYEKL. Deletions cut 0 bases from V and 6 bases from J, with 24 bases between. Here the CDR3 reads CASSQDPGGSGALFNEQFF. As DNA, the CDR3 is TGCGCCAGCAGCCAAGACCCTGGGGGTTCGGGAGCCTTGTTCAATGAGCAGTTCTTC.

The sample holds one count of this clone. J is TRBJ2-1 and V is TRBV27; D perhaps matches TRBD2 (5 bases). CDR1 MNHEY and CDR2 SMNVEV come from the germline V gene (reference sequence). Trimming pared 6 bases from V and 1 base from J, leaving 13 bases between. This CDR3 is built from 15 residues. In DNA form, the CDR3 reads TGTGCCAGCAGCTCTATCGGACTTTCCTACAATGAGCAGTTCTTC. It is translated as CASSSIGLSYNEQFF.

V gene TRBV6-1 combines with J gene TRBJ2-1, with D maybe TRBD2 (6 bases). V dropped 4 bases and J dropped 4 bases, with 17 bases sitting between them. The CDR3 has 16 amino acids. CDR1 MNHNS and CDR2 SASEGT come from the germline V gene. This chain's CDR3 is CASSAPDPGRYNEQFF. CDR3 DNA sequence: TGTGCCAGCAGTGCACCGGATCCCGGGAGATACAATGAGCAGTTCTTC.

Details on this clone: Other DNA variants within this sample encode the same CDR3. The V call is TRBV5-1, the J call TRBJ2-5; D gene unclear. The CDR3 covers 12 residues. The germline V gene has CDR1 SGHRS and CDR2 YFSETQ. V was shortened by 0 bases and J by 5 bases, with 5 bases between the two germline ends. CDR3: CASSLARETQYF. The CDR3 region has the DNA TGCGCCAGCAGCTTGGCCCGGGAGACCCAGTACTTC.

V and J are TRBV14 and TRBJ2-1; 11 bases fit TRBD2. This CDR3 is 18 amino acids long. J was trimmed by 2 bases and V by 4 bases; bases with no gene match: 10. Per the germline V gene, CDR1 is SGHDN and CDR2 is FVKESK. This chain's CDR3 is CASSLLAGDAGAYNEQFF. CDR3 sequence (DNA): TGTGCCAGCAGCCTACTAGCGGGAGACGCGGGGGCCTACAATGAGCAGTTCTTC.

For the CDR3, the DNA is TGTGCCACCAGTGACCCCACCTGGACAGGCCTCGCGAACACCGGGGAGCTGTTTTTT. The encoded protein is CATSDPTWTGLANTGELFF. V is TRBV24-1 and J is TRBJ2-2; 7 bases agree with TRBD1. Germline V lookup: CDR1 KGHDR, CDR2 SFDVKD. The CDR3 runs to 19 residues. V dropped 4 bases and J dropped 0; count of bases not matched to a gene: 13.

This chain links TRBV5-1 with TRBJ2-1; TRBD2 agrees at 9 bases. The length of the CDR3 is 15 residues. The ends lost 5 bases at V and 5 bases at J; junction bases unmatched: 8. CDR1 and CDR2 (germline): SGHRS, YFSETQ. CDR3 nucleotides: TGCGCCAGCAGTCTCACTAGCGGGCGCGACAATGAGCAGTTCTTC. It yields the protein CASSLTSGRDNEQFF.

The CDR3 sequence is CASSSVRGSNEKLFF. In DNA, the CDR3 is TGTGCCAGCAGCTCCGTCCGGGGTAGTAACGAAAAACTGTTTTTT. The rearrangement links TRBV7-2 to TRBJ1-4; D is unresolved. CDR3 length: 15 amino acids. CDR1 and CDR2 from the germline V gene are SGHTA and FQGNSA. Trimming left V 4 bases short and J 8 bases short, with 17 bases between.

In DNA form, the CDR3 reads TGTGCCAGCAGCCCAGTAGGGGCCCAGGACAGGGCAACTAATGAAAAACTGTTTTTT. It yields the protein CASSPVGAQDRATNEKLFF. The chain recombines TRBV9 with TRBJ1-4, with TRBD1 identical over 8 bases. V lost 4 bases to trimming and J lost 0 bases; unmatched junction nucleotides: 14. This CDR3 region has 19 residues. Germline lookup yields CDR1 SGDLS and CDR2 YYNGEE.

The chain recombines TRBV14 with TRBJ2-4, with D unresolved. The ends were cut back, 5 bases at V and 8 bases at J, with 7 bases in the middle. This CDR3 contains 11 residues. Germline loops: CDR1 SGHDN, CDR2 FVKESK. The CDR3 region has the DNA TGTGCCAGCAGCGCGGCGGACATTCAGTACTTC. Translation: CASSAADIQYF. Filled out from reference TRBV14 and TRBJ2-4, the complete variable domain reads EAGVTQFPSHSVIEKGQTVTLRCDPISGHDNLYWYRRVMGKEIKFLLHFVKESKQDESGMPNNRFLAERTGGTYSTLKVQPAELEDSGVYFCASSAADIQYFGAGTRLSVL.

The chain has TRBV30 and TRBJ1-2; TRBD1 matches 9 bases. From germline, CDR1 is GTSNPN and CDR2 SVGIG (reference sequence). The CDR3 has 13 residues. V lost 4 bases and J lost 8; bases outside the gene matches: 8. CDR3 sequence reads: CAWTHRDRVGYTF. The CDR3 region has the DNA TGTGCCTGGACTCACCGGGACAGGGTCGGCTACACCTTC.

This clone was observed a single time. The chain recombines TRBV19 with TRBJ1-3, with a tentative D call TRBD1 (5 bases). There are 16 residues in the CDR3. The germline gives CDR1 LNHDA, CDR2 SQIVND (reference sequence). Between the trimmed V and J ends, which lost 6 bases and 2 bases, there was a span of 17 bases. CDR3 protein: CASSPIEGRPGNTIYF. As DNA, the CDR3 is TGTGCCAGTAGCCCCATCGAGGGGAGGCCTGGAAACACCATATATTTT.

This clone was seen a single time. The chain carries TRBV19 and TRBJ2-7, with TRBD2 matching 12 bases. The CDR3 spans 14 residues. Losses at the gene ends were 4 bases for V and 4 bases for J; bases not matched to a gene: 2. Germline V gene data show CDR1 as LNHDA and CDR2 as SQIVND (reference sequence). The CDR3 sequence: CASSRTSGVYEQYF. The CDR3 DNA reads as TGTGCCAGTAGTAGGACTAGCGGGGTATACGAGCAGTACTTC.

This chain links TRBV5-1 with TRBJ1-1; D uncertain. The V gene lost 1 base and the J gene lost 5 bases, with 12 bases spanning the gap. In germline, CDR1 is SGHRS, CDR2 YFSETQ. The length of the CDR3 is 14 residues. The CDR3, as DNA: TGCGCCAGCAGCTTGACCAGGCAGACGACTGAAGCTTTCTTT. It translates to CASSLTRQTTEAFF.

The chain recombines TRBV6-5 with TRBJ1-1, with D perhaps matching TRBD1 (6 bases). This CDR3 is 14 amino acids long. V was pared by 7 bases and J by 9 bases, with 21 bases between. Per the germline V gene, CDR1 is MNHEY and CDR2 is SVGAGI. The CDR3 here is CASITTGGRTKAFF. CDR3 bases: TGTGCCAGCATAACGACGGGGGGGCGGACCAAAGCTTTCTTT.